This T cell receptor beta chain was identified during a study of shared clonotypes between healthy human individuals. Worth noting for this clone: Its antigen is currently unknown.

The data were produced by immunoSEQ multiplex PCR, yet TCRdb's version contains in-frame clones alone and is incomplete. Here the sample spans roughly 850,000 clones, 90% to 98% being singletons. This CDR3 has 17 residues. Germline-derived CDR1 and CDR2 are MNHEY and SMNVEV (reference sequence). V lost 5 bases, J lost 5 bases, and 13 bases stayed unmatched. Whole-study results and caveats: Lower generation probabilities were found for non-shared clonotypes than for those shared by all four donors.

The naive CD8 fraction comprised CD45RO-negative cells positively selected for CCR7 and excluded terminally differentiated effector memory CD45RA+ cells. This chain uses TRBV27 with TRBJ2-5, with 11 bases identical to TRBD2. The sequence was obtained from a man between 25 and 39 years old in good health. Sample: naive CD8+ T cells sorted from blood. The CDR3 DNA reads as TGTGCCAGCAGTCCGGGCCTCCTAGCGGGAGGACGGGAGACCCAGTACTTC. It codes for CASSPGLLAGGRETQYF.